A single sample gave rise to the 5 T cell receptor beta chains below, sequenced in a study of cytomegalovirus exposure and HLA in healthy donors. The PCR contained 60 Vbeta and 13 Jbeta primers. The assay was immunoSEQ multiplex PCR, and TCRdb's table has in-frame clones only and misses some. The sample consists of about 160,000 clones, approximately 77% of them appearing once. Source material: PBMCs. These receptors were collected from a female donor in good health and CMV-seronegative.

The chain is built from TRBV6-1 and TRBJ2-3; D is uncertain. Deletions cut 2 bases from V and 6 bases from J, with 6 bases between. Germline V CDR1 and CDR2: MNHNS, SASEGT. The CDR3 runs 12 residues. The CDR3 loop reads CASSERRDTQYF. The DNA for the CDR3 is TGTGCCAGCAGTGAACGGCGGGATACGCAGTATTTT.

The V call is TRBV4-2, the J call TRBJ2-6; D is undetermined. Per the germline V gene, CDR1 is LGHNA and CDR2 is YNFKEQ. V lost 4 bases to trimming and J lost 2 bases, with 9 bases between them. The CDR3 runs 15 residues. For the CDR3, the DNA is TGTGCCAGCAGCCTAACGGGTACTGGGGCCAACGTCCTGACTTTC. The encoded protein is CASSLTGTGANVLTF.

This chain joins TRBV18 and TRBJ2-1; TRBD2 matches at 8 bases. Trimming took 3 bases from V and 1 from J; bases not matched to a gene: 14. The CDR3 totals 19 residues. In germline, CDR1 is KGHSH, CDR2 LQKENI. Here the CDR3 DNA reads TGTGCCAGCTCACCGATGTCCAGCGGGAGACGTGTGTCCTACAATGAGCAGTTCTTC. Residues: CASSPMSSGRRVSYNEQFF.

Concerning this clone itself: Relative to the germline gene, one junction end is altered; a read error may explain this. The chain carries TRBV7-7 and TRBJ2-1; 9 positions match TRBD2. Germline V gene lookup returns CDR1 SSHAT and CDR2 FNYEAQ (reference sequence). The CDR3 spans 12 residues. The CDR3 DNA reads TGTGCTAGCAGCCGAGCGGGGGGAGAGCAGTTCTTC. Its protein is CASSRAGGEQFF.

V and J are TRBV19 and TRBJ2-2; unclear D gene. The length of the CDR3 is 15 residues. Looked up from germline, CDR1 is LNHDA and CDR2 is SQIVND (reference sequence). V dropped 3 bases and J dropped 2 bases, with 10 bases sitting between them. The CDR3 spells CASSMGPANTGELFF. The DNA of the CDR3 is TGTGCCAGTAGTATGGGCCCCGCCAACACCGGGGAGCTGTTTTTT.